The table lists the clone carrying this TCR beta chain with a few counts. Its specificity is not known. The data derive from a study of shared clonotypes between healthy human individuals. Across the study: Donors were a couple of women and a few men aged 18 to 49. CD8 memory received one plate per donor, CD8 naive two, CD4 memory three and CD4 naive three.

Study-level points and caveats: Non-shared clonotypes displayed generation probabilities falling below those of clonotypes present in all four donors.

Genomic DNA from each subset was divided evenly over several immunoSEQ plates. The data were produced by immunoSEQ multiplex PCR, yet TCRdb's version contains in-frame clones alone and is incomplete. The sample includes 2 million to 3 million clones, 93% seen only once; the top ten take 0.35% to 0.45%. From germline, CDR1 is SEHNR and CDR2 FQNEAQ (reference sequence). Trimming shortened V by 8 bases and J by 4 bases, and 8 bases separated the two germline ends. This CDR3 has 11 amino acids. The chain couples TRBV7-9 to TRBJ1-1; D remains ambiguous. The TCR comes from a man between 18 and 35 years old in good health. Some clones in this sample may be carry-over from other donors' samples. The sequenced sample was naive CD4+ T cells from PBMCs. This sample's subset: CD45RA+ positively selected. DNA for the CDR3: TGTGCCAGCGGTACAGTCACTGAAGCTTTCTTT. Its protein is CASGTVTEAFF.